A selection of T cell receptor beta chains follows, all from one sample in a study of T cells in Graves' hyperthyroidism and ophthalmopathy. TCRdb re-derived calls from the multiplex PCR reads in MiXCR, one entry per CDR3 protein. Among under 700,000 distinct CDR3 sequences, under 60% were seen once, and the ten largest hold approximately 8.2%. Material: peripheral blood or thyroid tissue (not recorded which). The source is a woman aged 18-29 years with Graves' hyperthyroidism. The CDR3 runs from the conserved cysteine through the conserved F or W. The D gene is left open where the match is weak. Clone size is stated in some rows and not others, as once, few, many or a class when expanded.

clone_size j_call d_call v_call cdr3_aa cdr3_nt
many TRBJ1-5 NA TRBV2 CASSEDLNQPQHF TGTGCCAGCAGTGAGGATCTGAATCAGCCCCAGCATTTT
NA TRBJ2-7 NA TRBV7-6 CASSCQDGYEQYF TGTGCCAGCAGCTGCCAGGACGGTTACGAGCAGTACTTC
NA TRBJ2-5 NA TRBV7-9 CASSQSRGETQYF TGCGCCAGCAGCCAAAGCAGGGGCGAGACCCAGTACTTC
many TRBJ2-7 NA TRBV29-1 CSVPSGEGYEQYF TGCAGCGTGCCGAGTGGAGAGGGCTACGAGCAGTACTTC
many TRBJ2-7 NA TRBV7-8 CASSLLAVREQYF TGTGCCAGCAGCCTACTAGCTGTACGCGAGCAGTACTTC
NA TRBJ2-3 TRBD1 TRBV14 CASSLPTGSDTQYF TGTGCCAGCAGCCTACCGACAGGGTCAGATACGCAGTATTTT
few TRBJ1-5 NA TRBV7-8 CASSLSHIGGGSQPQHF TGTGCCAGCAGCTTATCCCACATTGGGGGAGGGAGTCAGCCCCAGCATTTT
few TRBJ2-2 NA TRBV7-2 CASSLVTGFNGELFF TGTGCCAGCAGCTTGGTGACAGGTTTCAACGGGGAGCTGTTTTTT
many TRBJ2-5 TRBD2 TRBV7-2 CASSLSAGGQETQYF TGTGCCAGCAGCTTATCGGCGGGAGGGCAGGAGACCCAGTACTTC
many TRBJ2-7 NA TRBV20-1 CSARTEDSYEQYF TGCAGTGCTAGAACTGAGGACTCCTACGAGCAGTACTTC
NA TRBJ2-5 NA TRBV4-1 CASSQLGHSYQETQYF TGCGCCAGCAGCCAACTAGGACATTCGTACCAAGAGACCCAGTACTTC
NA TRBJ1-1 NA TRBV2 CASSRATGFSTEAFF TGTGCCAGCAGTCGGGCCACAGGGTTTAGCACTGAAGCTTTCTTT
few TRBJ1-1 NA TRBV11-2 CASSSRLANTEAFF TGTGCCAGCAGCTCGAGATTGGCGAACACTGAAGCTTTCTTT
many TRBJ2-7 NA TRBV15 CATSRDPQYEQYF TGTGCCACCAGCAGAGATCCCCAGTACGAGCAGTACTTC
few TRBJ1-5 TRBD1 TRBV19 CASKATGGQPQHF TGTGCCAGTAAGGCAACAGGGGGTCAGCCCCAGCATTTT
NA TRBJ2-1 NA TRBV24-1 CATSGNRVNNEQFF TGTGCCACCAGTGGTAACCGGGTCAACAATGAGCAGTTCTTC
many TRBJ2-5 NA TRBV7-9 CASSLEATRRETQYF TGTGCCAGCAGCTTAGAAGCGACACGACGGGAGACCCAGTACTTC
many TRBJ1-1 NA TRBV11-1 CASSVVTEAFF TGTGCCAGCAGCGTAGTCACTGAAGCTTTCTTT
few TRBJ2-7 TRBD2 TRBV5-1 CASSFGLAPEQYF TGCGCCAGCAGCTTCGGACTAGCTCCCGAGCAGTACTTC